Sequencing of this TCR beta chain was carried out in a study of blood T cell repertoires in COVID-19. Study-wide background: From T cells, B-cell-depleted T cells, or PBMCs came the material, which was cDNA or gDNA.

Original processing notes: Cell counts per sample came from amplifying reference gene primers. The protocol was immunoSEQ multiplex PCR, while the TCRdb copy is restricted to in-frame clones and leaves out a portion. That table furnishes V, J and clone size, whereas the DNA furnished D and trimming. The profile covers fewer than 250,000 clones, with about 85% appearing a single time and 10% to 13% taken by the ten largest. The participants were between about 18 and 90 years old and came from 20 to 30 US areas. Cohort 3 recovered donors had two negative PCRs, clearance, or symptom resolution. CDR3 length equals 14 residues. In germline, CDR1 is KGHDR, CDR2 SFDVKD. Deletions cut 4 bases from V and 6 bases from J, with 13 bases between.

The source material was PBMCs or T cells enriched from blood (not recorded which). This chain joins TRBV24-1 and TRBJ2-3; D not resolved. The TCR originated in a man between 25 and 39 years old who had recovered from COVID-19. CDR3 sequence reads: CATSDHVSRDTQYF. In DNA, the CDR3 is TGTGCCACCAGTGACCACGTCTCGAGGGATACGCAGTATTTT.